Following are 20 T cell receptor beta chains from one sample sequenced in a study of T cell responses to AZD1222 COVID-19 vaccine. The assay was immunoSEQ multiplex PCR, and TCRdb's table has in-frame clones only and misses some. The sample includes about 93,000 clones, roughly 89% of them seen just once. Sequencing was performed on peripheral blood, taken on day 0 of MenACWY control vaccination. These receptors came from an adult in good health.

The chain is built from TRBV4-3 and TRBJ1-2; TRBD1 is a possible D gene (5 bases). The V and J ends lost 3 bases and 3 bases respectively, with 20 bases between them. The CDR3 length is 17 residues. The germline gives CDR1 LGHNA, CDR2 YSLEER. The CDR3 region is CASSHRARDLGDYGYTF. The DNA of the CDR3 is TGCGCCAGCAGCCATCGCGCCCGGGACCTAGGCGACTATGGCTACACCTTC.

This clone was detected once. The chain combines TRBV7-2 with TRBJ2-1; TRBD2 aligns across 7 bases. The CDR3 spans 15 residues. Per the germline V gene, CDR1 is SGHTA and CDR2 is FQGNSA. J gave up 7 bases and V 1 base, and 7 bases lay outside the gene matches. The CDR3 nucleotides read TGTGCCAGCAGCTTAGGAACTGGCGGGGGAAATGAGCAGTTCTTC. This codes for CASSLGTGGGNEQFF.

The genes are TRBV28 and TRBJ2-3; D uncertain. The CDR3 totals 12 residues. Germline V gene data show CDR1 as MDHEN and CDR2 as SYDVKM. V shed 4 bases and J shed 6 bases, with 8 bases lying between them. The CDR3 DNA is TGTGCCAGCAGTTCTCCCGAGGATACGCAGTATTTT. Translating it yields CASSSPEDTQYF. The variable domain in full, completed from reference TRBV28 and TRBJ2-3, reads DVKVTQSSRYLVKRTGEKVFLECVQDMDHENMFWYRQDPGLGLRLIYFSYDVKMKEKGDIPEGYSVSREKKERFSLILESASTNQTSMYLCASSSPEDTQYFGPGTRLTVL.

The chain couples TRBV5-1 to TRBJ2-5; perhaps TRBD2 as D (5 bases). The CDR3 extends over 15 amino acids. Germline V CDR1 and CDR2: SGHRS, YFSETQ. Trimming left V 4 bases short and J 3 bases short, with 16 bases between. The chain's CDR3 is CASSPMGRSEETQYF. In nucleotides, the CDR3 is TGCGCCAGCAGCCCTATGGGGAGATCTGAAGAGACCCAGTACTTC. The entire variable domain, with the rest obtained from reference TRBV5-1 and TRBJ2-5, is as follows: KAGVTQTPRYLIKTRGQQVTLSCSPISGHRSVSWYQQTPGQGLQFLFEYFSETQRNKGNFPGRFSGRQFSNSRSEMNVSTLELGDSALYLCASSPMGRSEETQYFGPGTRLLVL.

The J gene is TRBJ2-1, the V gene TRBV21-1. TRBV21-1 is recorded as a pseudogene. CDR3 size: 16 residues. The CDR3 here is CASSKGWCPTPNEQFF. CDR3 coding DNA: TGTGCCAGCAGCAAAGGCTGGTGCCCGACCCCCAATGAGCAGTTCTTC.

The V gene is TRBV5-5, the J gene TRBJ1-4; D gene unclear. V was clipped by 0 bases and J by 7 bases, with 10 bases between them. CDR1 SGHKS and CDR2 YYEKEE come from the germline V gene (reference sequence). CDR3 length equals 14 residues. As DNA, the CDR3 is TGTGCCAGCAGCTTGGAGGCCCGGGGTGAAAAACTGTTTTTT. Protein sequence: CASSLEARGEKLFF.

This clone came up once. The chain links TRBV3-1 (or the pseudogene TRBV3-2) to TRBJ1-2; 8 bases align to TRBD1. The CDR3 runs to 14 residues. CDR1 is LGHDT, CDR2 YNNKEL, per germline (reference sequence). With 4 bases clipped from V and 8 bases from J, the junction kept 9 bases outside the gene matches. CDR3 sequence reads: CASSRGQGSRGYTF. The CDR3 region has the DNA TGTGCCAGCAGCCGAGGACAGGGTTCAAGAGGCTACACCTTC.

This clone was seen only once. The V call is TRBV9, the J call TRBJ2-2; 8 bases are shared with TRBD2. Trimming cost V 2 bases and J 6 bases; bases outside gene matches: 12. Germline V lookup: CDR1 SGDLS, CDR2 YYNGEE. The CDR3 is 17 amino acids. Written as DNA, the CDR3 is TGTGCCAGCAGCGTTTCCCTAGCGGGTCATCTCGCCGGGGAGCTGTTTTTT. Translating gives CASSVSLAGHLAGELFF.

CDR3 nucleotides: TGTGCCAGCAGTGCAGGGACCGGGGAGCTGTTTTTT. Protein product: CASSAGTGELFF. V gene TRBV2 combines with J gene TRBJ2-2, with D possibly being TRBD1 (5 bases). V was shortened by 4 bases and J by 5 bases, with 5 bases between the two germline ends. The CDR3 is made up of 12 amino acids. Germline loops: CDR1 SNHLY, CDR2 FYNNEI.

This chain joins TRBV5-1 and TRBJ2-3; maybe TRBD2 (6 bases). V was pared by 3 bases and J by 0 bases, with 14 bases between. Germline values: CDR1 SGHRS, CDR2 YFSETQ. The CDR3 extends over 16 amino acids. The CDR3 DNA follows: TGCGCCAGCAGCTGGACGGGAGTTTCTAGCACAGATACGCAGTATTTT. As protein: CASSWTGVSSTDTQYF.

V is TRBV12-3 or TRBV12-4 and J is TRBJ2-7; D not certain. V gave up 4 bases and J gave up 0 bases, with 7 bases separating them. This CDR3 region has 13 residues. CDR3 DNA sequence: TGTGCCAGCAGTTGGACCAACTCCTACGAGCAGTACTTC. Translation gives CASSWTNSYEQYF.

The rearrangement joins TRBV5-4 to TRBJ2-3, with 11 positions matching TRBD1. The CDR3 is 17 residues long. V shed 3 bases, J shed 3 bases, and the junction held 9 bases outside the gene matches. Germline loops: CDR1 SGHNT, CDR2 YYREEE (reference sequence). The CDR3 is CASSSFGGTGGTDTQYF. The CDR3 region has the DNA TGTGCCAGCAGCTCCTTCGGTGGGACAGGGGGGACAGATACGCAGTATTTT.

V is TRBV7-3 and J is TRBJ1-1; D possibly corresponds to TRBD1 (5 bases). CDR3 length equals 15 residues. The V end was cut by 0 bases, the J end by 5 bases, with 13 bases between. Germline CDR1 and CDR2: SGHTA and FQGTGA. The chain's CDR3 is CASSLTQGSRTEAFF. CDR3 bases: TGTGCCAGCAGCTTAACGCAGGGAAGTAGGACTGAAGCTTTCTTT.

V and J are TRBV4-1 and TRBJ1-3, with D possibly matching TRBD1 (5 bases). Per germline, CDR1 MGHRA and CDR2 YSYEKL. The CDR3 contains 17 residues. V was shortened by 0 bases and J by 0 bases, with 12 bases between the two germline ends. The CDR3 here is CASSQELSRGSGNTIYF. The CDR3 DNA sequence: TGCGCCAGCAGCCAAGAATTAAGTAGGGGCTCTGGAAACACCATATATTTT.

The chain couples TRBV5-1 to TRBJ1-6; D not certain. The CDR3 runs 15 residues. From germline, CDR1 is SGHRS and CDR2 YFSETQ. V lost 0 bases and J 5 bases, leaving 9 bases between the germline ends. The CDR3 sequence: CASSLGARDNSPLHF. The CDR3 DNA sequence: TGCGCCAGCAGCTTGGGAGCCCGCGATAATTCACCCCTCCACTTT. The whole variable domain, remainder taken from reference TRBV5-1 and TRBJ1-6, is KAGVTQTPRYLIKTRGQQVTLSCSPISGHRSVSWYQQTPGQGLQFLFEYFSETQRNKGNFPGRFSGRQFSNSRSEMNVSTLELGDSALYLCASSLGARDNSPLHFGNGTRLTVT.

The genes are TRBV4-3 and TRBJ2-1; tentative D call: TRBD2 (5 bases). The CDR3 runs 13 residues. Per germline, CDR1 LGHNA and CDR2 YSLEER. The V and J ends lost 2 bases and 9 bases respectively, with 11 bases between them. The CDR3, as DNA: TGCGCCAGCAGCCAACACGGGGTGGGTGAGCAGTTCTTC. It codes for CASSQHGVGEQFF.

The chain recombines TRBV28 with TRBJ1-5, with unresolved D. The CDR3 runs 12 residues. Germline values: CDR1 MDHEN, CDR2 SYDVKM. The V end was cut by 8 bases, the J end by 3 bases, with 8 bases between. CDR3 DNA sequence: TGTGCCAGCGGGGAACACAATCAGCCCCAGCATTTT. Residues: CASGEHNQPQHF.

This chain links TRBV6-4 with TRBJ1-2; weak D call: TRBD1 (6 bases). V lost 3 bases and J 5 bases, leaving 16 bases between the germline ends. The CDR3 loop spans 15 amino acids. The V gene's germline CDR1 is MRHNA and CDR2 SNTAGT. The CDR3 loop reads CASSDPGTPIYGYTF. The CDR3 DNA is TGTGCCAGCAGTGATCCCGGGACACCTATATATGGCTACACCTTC.

The chain links TRBV19 to TRBJ1-1; no firm D call. The CDR3 is made up of 11 amino acids. Per the germline V gene, CDR1 is LNHDA and CDR2 is SQIVND (reference sequence). Trimming cost V 3 bases and J 7 bases, with 6 bases left between them. The CDR3 loop reads CASSIGDEAFF. The CDR3 DNA reads TGTGCCAGTAGTATTGGAGATGAAGCTTTCTTT.

V gene TRBV7-2 combines with J gene TRBJ1-2; D unclear. Looked up from germline, CDR1 is SGHTA and CDR2 is FQGNSA. This CDR3 region has 13 residues. V lost 5 bases and J lost 2, with 9 bases in between. This CDR3 reads CASSAQKNYGYTF. The DNA for the CDR3 is TGTGCCAGCAGCGCACAGAAGAACTATGGCTACACCTTC.